One sample yielded the 14 T cell receptor beta chains listed below, sequenced in a study of response to subunit inactivated influenza vaccine. TCRdb recomputed calls from the RT-PCR reads with MiXCR, one row per CDR3 protein. The sample includes just over 300,000 distinct CDR3 sequences, around a fifth of them seen just once. The specimen was PBMCs from blood, collected approximately 20 months after vaccination. These receptors were obtained from a man aged 50-75 years who received an inactivated influenza vaccine.

The chain carries TRBV10-3 and TRBJ1-1; D uncertain. CDR1 ENHRY and CDR2 SYGVKD come from the germline V gene. V shed 2 bases and J shed 3 bases, with 16 bases lying between them. The CDR3 loop spans 16 amino acids. The CDR3: CAISEAGAALHTEAFF. The DNA for the CDR3 is TGTGCCATCAGTGAGGCTGGAGCAGCATTACACACTGAAGCTTTCTTT.

In this sample, this clonotype turned up a few times. The chain combines TRBV20-1 with TRBJ1-1, with a possible D match to TRBD1 (6 bases). Trimming took 1 base from V and 5 from J, leaving 14 bases between them. This CDR3 is built from 14 residues. The germline CDR1 and CDR2 sequences are DFQATT and SNEGSKA (reference sequence). The CDR3 here is CSARVMGRGTEAFF. CDR3 sequence (DNA): TGCAGTGCTAGAGTTATGGGCAGGGGAACTGAAGCTTTCTTT.

The V and J genes are TRBV10-2 and TRBJ1-2; D is unclear. CDR1 is WSHSY, CDR2 SAAADI, per germline. CDR3 size: 13 residues. Trimming stripped 5 bases from V and 7 bases from J, with 14 bases between. The CDR3 is CASSPLERGGYTF. CDR3 nucleotide sequence: TGCGCCAGCAGTCCCCTGGAGCGGGGTGGCTACACCTTC.

The table lists this clonotype with many counts. The V and J genes are TRBV7-6 and TRBJ1-1, with 8 positions matching TRBD1. Germline V CDR1 and CDR2: SGHVS, FNYEAQ. V lost 5 bases to trimming and J lost 4 bases; unmatched junction nucleotides: 6. The CDR3 sequence is 14 residues long. DNA for the CDR3: TGTGCCAGCAGCAATCCAGGGGGCCTCACTGAAGCTTTCTTT. Its protein is CASSNPGGLTEAFF.

This clonotype was picked up a small number of times. The rearrangement links TRBV4-2 to TRBJ1-2; TRBD1 is a possible D gene (5 bases). Germline lookup yields CDR1 LGHNA and CDR2 YNFKEQ. The CDR3 runs to 15 residues. The V and J ends lost 1 base and 8 bases respectively, with 17 bases between them. The CDR3 DNA is TGTGCCAGCAGCCAAGTTCCGGGGGATGGGCAAGGCTACACCTTC. Protein sequence: CASSQVPGDGQGYTF.

The V and J genes are TRBV4-3 and TRBJ2-7; D might be TRBD2 (5 bases). There are 14 residues in the CDR3. Germline V gives CDR1 LGHNA, CDR2 YSLEER. Trimming removed 3 bases from V and 3 bases from J, with 12 bases in between. CDR3 in DNA: TGCGCCAGCAGCCAGAAGGCCGAGGGCTACGAGCAGTACTTC. Translating it yields CASSQKAEGYEQYF.

In its sample, this clonotype was seen a few times. The chain couples TRBV5-4 to TRBJ2-7; weak D call: TRBD1 (6 bases). The CDR3 totals 14 residues. Germline V gene data show CDR1 as SGHNT and CDR2 as YYREEE (reference sequence). V shed 1 base and J shed 3 bases, with 11 bases lying between them. This CDR3 is CASSLRGTLYEQYF. In DNA form, the CDR3 reads TGTGCCAGCAGCTTGCGTGGGACACTCTACGAGCAGTACTTC.

The sample holds a few counts of this clonotype. The chain has TRBV12-3 or TRBV12-4 and TRBJ2-7; D is unclear. Trimming pared 5 bases from V and 4 bases from J, leaving 6 bases between. This CDR3 is 11 amino acids long. CDR3: CASSQNYEQYF. CDR3 in DNA: TGTGCCAGCAGTCAAAATTACGAGCAGTACTTC.

This clonotype was detected a few times. J is TRBJ2-3 and V is TRBV6-1; D is possibly TRBD1 (5 bases). Trimming removed 9 bases from V and 0 bases from J, with 7 bases in between. Per germline, CDR1 MNHNS and CDR2 SASEGT. This CDR3 region has 12 residues. In nucleotides, the CDR3 is TGTGCCAGTCAGGGTAGCACAGATACGCAGTATTTT. Encoded protein: CASQGSTDTQYF.

This clonotype appeared a few times. The gene calls are TRBV30 and TRBJ1-1, with D unclear. The germline V gene has CDR1 GTSNPN and CDR2 SVGIG (reference sequence). The CDR3 sequence is 12 residues long. Deletions cut 7 bases from V and 0 bases from J, with 9 bases between. CDR3 protein: CAFSRLNTEAFF. In DNA, the CDR3 is TGTGCCTTCTCAAGATTGAACACTGAAGCTTTCTTT.

The rearrangement uses TRBV7-9 and TRBJ2-1; 10 bases fit TRBD2. The germline V gene has CDR1 SEHNR and CDR2 FQNEAQ (reference sequence). The V gene end was trimmed by 5 bases and the J gene end by 6 bases; junction bases not matched to a gene: 13. The CDR3 length is 17 residues. In DNA form, the CDR3 reads TGTGCCAGCAGCCCCTACCGACTAGCGGGCCGTATCAATGAGCAGTTCTTC. It encodes CASSPYRLAGRINEQFF.

The J gene is TRBJ1-1, the V gene TRBV7-6; 7 bases align to TRBD1. V trimming: 5 bases; J trimming: 5 bases; junction bases outside the gene matches: 5. The CDR3 sequence is 13 residues long. In germline, CDR1 is SGHVS, CDR2 FNYEAQ. In nucleotides, the CDR3 is TGTGCCAGCAGCAGGGGGCAATGGACTGAAGCTTTCTTT. Protein: CASSRGQWTEAFF.

J is TRBJ1-5 and V is TRBV5-5; D ambiguous. Trimming left V 4 bases short and J 5 bases short, with 13 bases between. The CDR3 contains 14 residues. The germline gives CDR1 SGHKS, CDR2 YYEKEE (reference sequence). The CDR3: CASSPSVIDQPQHF. As DNA, the CDR3 is TGTGCCAGCAGCCCGAGCGTGATTGATCAGCCCCAGCATTTT.

This clonotype was picked up a small number of times. V gene TRBV24-1 combines with J gene TRBJ2-3; 8 bases map to TRBD1. J was trimmed by 6 bases and V by 0 bases; bases with no gene match: 4. From germline, CDR1 is KGHDR and CDR2 SFDVKD. The CDR3 contains 15 residues. CDR3 amino acids: CATSDLRTGRDTQYF. Written as DNA, the CDR3 is TGTGCCACCAGTGATTTGCGGACAGGGAGGGATACGCAGTATTTT.